The 19 T cell receptor beta chains below all came from one sample that was sequenced in a study of T cell responses to AZD1222 COVID-19 vaccine. Only in-frame clones appear in the TCRdb table, and some are missing; sequencing was by immunoSEQ multiplex PCR. The sample holds 200,000 or so clones; roughly 91% are singletons and the top ten take 1%. Sample: peripheral blood, taken on day 0 of MenACWY control vaccination. The receptor set was obtained from an adult in good health.

Worth noting for this clone: A junction end diverges from the germline sequence, so it may reflect a read error. The CDR3 loop is CARTHSGSYNSPLRF. CDR3 coding DNA: TGTGCCAGGACACATTCGGGGTCCTATAATTCACCCCTCCGCTTT. J is TRBJ1-6 and V is TRBV2; D gene uncertain. The CDR3 is 15 residues long. Germline loops: CDR1 SNHLY, CDR2 FYNNEI.

As to this clone: At one of its ends the junction is not consistent with the germline gene, which may arise from a read error. The rearrangement joins TRBV19 to TRBJ2-3, with 7 positions matching TRBD2. The CDR3 covers 15 residues. Germline loops: CDR1 LNHDA, CDR2 SQIVND (reference sequence). Here the CDR3 DNA reads TGTGCCAGTAGTTTAGATCTAGCGGACACAGATACGCAGTATTTT. Its protein product is CASSLDLADTDTQYF.

The chain combines TRBV28 with TRBJ1-1; possibly TRBD1 for D (6 bases). From germline, CDR1 is MDHEN and CDR2 SYDVKM. Trimming shortened V by 4 bases and J by 10 bases, and 10 bases separated the two germline ends. The CDR3 covers 11 residues. The CDR3 nucleotides are TGTGCCAGCAGTTACAGGGATGCAGCTTTCTTT. Amino acid sequence: CASSYRDAAFF.

The chain combines TRBV21-1 with TRBJ1-6; TRBD1, the table's D call, lacks a check against the DNA. TRBV21-1 is flagged as a pseudogene. This CDR3 is built from 13 residues. This chain's CDR3 is CAVLDREDSPLHF. In DNA form, the CDR3 reads TGTGCCGTTCTGGACAGGGAAGATTCACCCCTCCACTTT.

This clone occurred once. This chain links TRBV10-3 with TRBJ1-5; 7 bases are shared with TRBD1. The V gene end was trimmed by 2 bases and the J gene end by 5 bases; junction bases not matched to a gene: 6. The germline CDR1 and CDR2 sequences are ENHRY and SYGVKD. This CDR3 spans 15 amino acids. In nucleotides, the CDR3 is TGTGCCATCAGTGAGGGGAGGGGGCGAGATCAGCCCCAGCATTTT. It yields the protein CAISEGRGRDQPQHF.

The chain recombines TRBV15 with TRBJ2-7, with TRBD1 identical over 10 bases. J gave up 0 bases and V 3 bases, and 2 bases lay outside the gene matches. The CDR3 has 15 amino acids. Germline V CDR1 and CDR2: LNHNV, YYDKDF (reference sequence). CDR3 DNA: TGTGCCACCAGCAGGGGACAGGGGACCTCCTACGAGCAGTACTTC. It codes for CATSRGQGTSYEQYF.

This chain uses TRBV5-6 with TRBJ1-2; D unclear. The CDR3 loop spans 11 amino acids. With 0 bases removed from V and 8 bases from J, the gap between germline ends came to 5 bases. Germline V lookup: CDR1 SGHDT, CDR2 YYEEEE. Here the CDR3 reads CASSLDGGYTF. CDR3 DNA: TGTGCCAGCAGCTTGGACGGCGGCTACACCTTC.

The chain is built from TRBV6-5 and TRBJ2-1; D possibly corresponds to TRBD2 (5 bases). This CDR3 region has 12 residues. Looked up from germline, CDR1 is MNHEY and CDR2 is SVGAGI. V was clipped by 6 bases and J by 4 bases, with 7 bases between them. CDR3 in DNA: TGTGCCAGCAGCCGCGGGTACAATGAGCAGTTCTTC. This translates into CASSRGYNEQFF.

The V and J genes are TRBV6-5 and TRBJ1-5, with D perhaps TRBD1 (5 bases). In germline, CDR1 is MNHEY, CDR2 SVGAGI. There are 15 residues in the CDR3. V was clipped by 4 bases and J by 7 bases, with 17 bases between them. The CDR3 DNA sequence: TGTGCCAGCAGTTCCGCCTCTGGGGCAGGGCAGCCCCAGCATTTT. This gives the protein CASSSASGAGQPQHF.

A single count supports this clone. The chain links TRBV2 to TRBJ1-2; D is unresolved. The length of the CDR3 is 13 residues. Deletions cut 4 bases from V and 1 base from J, with 7 bases between. CDR1 is SNHLY, CDR2 FYNNEI, per germline. The CDR3: CASSVVDNYGYTF. CDR3 nucleotide sequence: TGTGCCAGCAGTGTGGTGGATAACTATGGCTACACCTTC.

The chain has TRBV5-1 and TRBJ1-2, with 9 positions matching TRBD1. The ends lost 2 bases at V and 0 bases at J; junction bases unmatched: 2. From germline, CDR1 is SGHRS and CDR2 YFSETQ. This CDR3 contains 15 residues. The CDR3, as DNA: TGCGCCAGCAGCTTCTGGACAGGGGCTAACTATGGCTACACCTTC. It translates to CASSFWTGANYGYTF.

The chain uses TRBV19 and TRBJ1-1; D is unresolved. The germline gives CDR1 LNHDA, CDR2 SQIVND (reference sequence). V was shortened by 5 bases and J by 5 bases, with 21 bases between the two germline ends. This CDR3 comprises 16 residues. The CDR3 loop reads CASSSHRTGKRTEAFF. CDR3 nucleotides: TGTGCCAGTAGTTCCCACCGGACCGGAAAAAGAACTGAAGCTTTCTTT.

V is TRBV12-3 or TRBV12-4 and J is TRBJ1-2; no firm D call. V shed 6 bases and J shed 4 bases, with 6 bases lying between them. CDR3 length: 11 residues. In nucleotides, the CDR3 is TGTGCCAGCAGCCTCCTCTATGGCTACACCTTC. Protein: CASSLLYGYTF.

The chain links TRBV6-6 to TRBJ2-3, with a possible D match to TRBD2 (7 bases). Germline V gene lookup returns CDR1 MNHNY and CDR2 SVGAGI (reference sequence). Trimming cost V 8 bases and J 5 bases, with 14 bases left between them. The CDR3 is 13 residues long. CDR3 nucleotides: TGTGCCAGCGTGGGGGGGGCCGTAGATACGCAGTATTTT. It translates to CASVGGAVDTQYF.

The chain carries TRBV2 and TRBJ1-1, with D perhaps TRBD1 (5 bases). Germline V gene lookup returns CDR1 SNHLY and CDR2 FYNNEI. The V and J ends lost 4 bases and 10 bases respectively, with 16 bases between them. The CDR3 spans 13 residues. CDR3 DNA: TGTGCCAGCAGTGGAGACGGCGGGACTTTAGCTTTCTTT. It encodes CASSGDGGTLAFF.

The chain is built from TRBV7-9 and TRBJ1-3, with D uncertain. Trimming cost V 5 bases and J 0 bases, with 11 bases left between them. This CDR3 has 15 residues. From germline, CDR1 is SEHNR and CDR2 FQNEAQ (reference sequence). The CDR3 DNA is TGTGCCAGCAGCCGAATAGACGTCTCTGGAAACACCATATATTTT. It specifies CASSRIDVSGNTIYF. The full variable domain, completed using reference TRBV7-9 and TRBJ1-3, is DTGVSQNPRHKITKRGQNVTFRCDPISEHNRLYWYRQTLGQGPEFLTYFQNEAQLEKSRLLSDRFSAERPKGSFSTLEIQRTEQGDSAMYLCASSRIDVSGNTIYFGEGSWLTVV.

The V call is TRBV2, the J call TRBJ1-1; 8 positions agree with TRBD1. J lost 5 bases, V lost 6 bases, and 11 bases had no gene match. Germline CDR1 reads SNHLY; CDR2 reads FYNNEI. The CDR3 contains 15 residues. As DNA, the CDR3 is TGTGCCAGCAGGGGGTCCGGACAGGGAAGAACTGAAGCTTTCTTT. Translating gives CASRGSGQGRTEAFF.

The chain carries TRBV30 and TRBJ2-7, with TRBD2 matching 7 bases. Germline trimming cut 1 base from V and 3 bases from J; bases unmatched to any gene: 6. The CDR3 runs 14 residues. The V gene's germline CDR1 is GTSNPN and CDR2 SVGIG (reference sequence). The CDR3: CAWSGMGLYYEQYF. In DNA form, the CDR3 reads TGTGCCTGGAGTGGGATGGGACTATACTACGAGCAGTACTTC. Full variable domain (remainder filled in from reference TRBV30 and TRBJ2-7): SQTIHQWPATLVQPVGSPLSLECTVEGTSNPNLYWYRQAAGRGLQLLFYSVGIGQISSEVPQNLSASRPQDRQFILSSKKLLLSDSGFYLCAWSGMGLYYEQYFGPGTRLTVT.

The DNA for the CDR3 is TGTGCCAGCAGTTCGACAACCACGGGAGCTTTCTTT. Translated, it gives CASSSTTTGAFF. The rearrangement uses TRBV11-2 and TRBJ1-1; D gene uncertain. The CDR3 length is 12 residues. The germline V gene has CDR1 SGHAT and CDR2 FQNNGV. The V and J ends lost 6 bases and 10 bases respectively, with 15 bases between them.